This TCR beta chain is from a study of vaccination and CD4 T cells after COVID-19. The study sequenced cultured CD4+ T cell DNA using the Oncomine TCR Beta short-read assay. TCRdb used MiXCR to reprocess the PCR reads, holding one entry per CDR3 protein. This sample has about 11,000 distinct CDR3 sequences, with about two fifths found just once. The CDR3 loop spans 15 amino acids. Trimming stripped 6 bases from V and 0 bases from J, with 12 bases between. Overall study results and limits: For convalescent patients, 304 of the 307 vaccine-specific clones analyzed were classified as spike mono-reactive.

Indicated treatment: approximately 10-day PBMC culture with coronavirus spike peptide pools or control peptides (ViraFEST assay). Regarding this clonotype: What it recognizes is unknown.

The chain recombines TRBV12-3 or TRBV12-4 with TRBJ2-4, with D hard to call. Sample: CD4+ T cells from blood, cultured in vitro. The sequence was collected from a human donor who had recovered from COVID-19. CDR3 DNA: TGTGCCAGCAGCTCCCGGGCACTAGCCAAAAACATTCAGTACTTC. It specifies CASSSRALAKNIQYF.